This TCR beta chain was retrieved from a study of glioma-infiltrating T cells after dendritic cell vaccination. Background on the study: Between the early 2000s and the early 2010s, patients got autologous tumor lysate-pulsed dendritic cell vaccines.

The protocol was immunoSEQ multiplex PCR, while the TCRdb copy is restricted to in-frame clones and leaves out a portion. The sample comprises approximately 100,000 clones, about 80% of which are singletons, and 5.5% to 7% rests with the top ten. Study conclusions and caveats: Higher pretreatment TIL content predicted longer progression-free time and survival.

With regard to this clone: Its antigen is not identified.

CDR1 is MGHDK and CDR2 is SYGVNS in the germline V gene. Trimming stripped 5 bases from V and 2 bases from J, with 13 bases between. CDR3 length equals 14 residues. Material: blood, obtained before dendritic cell vaccination. This receptor was obtained from a human donor with glioblastoma. The V call is TRBV25-1, the J call TRBJ2-7; TRBD2 might be the D (5 bases). The CDR3 region is CASSKSGLTYEQYF. The DNA for the CDR3 is TGTGCCAGCAGTAAGAGCGGATTAACCTACGAGCAGTACTTC.